This is a list of T cell receptor beta chains from one sample in a study of technical replicates of blood from several donors. The method was immunoSEQ multiplex PCR; TCRdb's version includes in-frame clones alone and lacks a portion of them. The sample records 70,000 to 85,000 clones, 95% being singletons. Sequences were obtained from T cells isolated from PBMCs. The receptors were gathered from a human donor in good health. Each CDR3 is given with its conserved first and last residue. Each record gives: clone size, J gene, D gene, V gene, CDR3 DNA, CDR3 protein. The D gene is left open where the match is weak. Only part of the rows carry a size: once, few, many, or a class if the clone is expanded.

abundance: NA
j_gene: TRBJ2-5
d_gene: NA
v_gene: TRBV4-2
CDR3nt: TGTGCCAGCAGCCAAGTCGGCGGTGAGACCCAGTACTTC
CDR3aa: CASSQVGGETQYF

abundance: NA
j_gene: TRBJ1-5
d_gene: NA
v_gene: TRBV21-1
CDR3nt: TGTGCCAGCAGCATTAGGAGGCCTCACGATCAGCCCCAGCATTTT
CDR3aa: CASSIRRPHDQPQHF

abundance: NA
j_gene: TRBJ2-7
d_gene: NA
v_gene: TRBV28
CDR3nt: TGTGCCTCCGGGGGTTCCCTTCCTAAGGCCGAGCAGTACTTC
CDR3aa: CASGGSLPKAEQYF

abundance: NA
j_gene: TRBJ2-4
d_gene: TRBD2
v_gene: TRBV5-1
CDR3nt: TGCGCCAGCAGCTCTCCAGCGGGGATGTCTAGTTCGGCCAAAAACATTCAGTACTTC
CDR3aa: CASSSPAGMSSSAKNIQYF

abundance: once
j_gene: TRBJ2-1
d_gene: TRBD2
v_gene: TRBV5-1
CDR3nt: TGCGCCAGCAGCCGGACTAGCGGGATTAGCGGCGTCTTC
CDR3aa: CASSRTSGISGVF

abundance: NA
j_gene: TRBJ2-7
d_gene: TRBD1
v_gene: TRBV9
CDR3nt: TGTGCCAGCAGCCTCAGAGGAGGGACAGGATTTACCGAGCAGTACTTC
CDR3aa: CASSLRGGTGFTEQYF

abundance: few
j_gene: TRBJ1-5
d_gene: TRBD1
v_gene: TRBV6-5
CDR3nt: TGTGCCAGCAGGCAACAGACAGGGTACCAGCCCCAGCATTTT
CDR3aa: CASRQQTGYQPQHF

abundance: NA
j_gene: TRBJ2-7
d_gene: NA
v_gene: TRBV28
CDR3nt: TGTGCCAGCAGTTTTCCCCTGGAGGGTGAGCAGTACTTC
CDR3aa: CASSFPLEGEQYF

abundance: NA
j_gene: TRBJ2-4
d_gene: NA
v_gene: TRBV7-9
CDR3nt: TGTGCCAGCAGCTTCTCTTGGGGCGCCGGCAAAAACATTCAGTACTTC
CDR3aa: CASSFSWGAGKNIQYF

abundance: NA
j_gene: TRBJ1-6
d_gene: NA
v_gene: TRBV30
CDR3nt: TGTGCCTGGAGTGTATGGGCCGACAATTCACCCCTCCACTTT
CDR3aa: CAWSVWADNSPLHF

abundance: NA
j_gene: TRBJ1-1
d_gene: NA
v_gene: TRBV5-1
CDR3nt: TGCGCCAGCAGCTTTAGTTCTCACACTGAAGCTTTCTTT
CDR3aa: CASSFSSHTEAFF

abundance: NA
j_gene: TRBJ2-3
d_gene: TRBD2
v_gene: TRBV19
CDR3nt: TGTGCCAGTAGTATAGAAGAGACTAGCCGCACAGATACGCAGTATTTT
CDR3aa: CASSIEETSRTDTQYF

abundance: NA
j_gene: TRBJ2-7
d_gene: TRBD2
v_gene: TRBV5-1
CDR3nt: TGCGCCAGCAGCGGATCCCCGGGACTAGCGGGAAGCTCCTACGAGCAGTACTTC
CDR3aa: CASSGSPGLAGSSYEQYF

abundance: NA
j_gene: TRBJ2-7
d_gene: TRBD1
v_gene: TRBV6-5
CDR3nt: TGTGCCAGCAAGCCTTCGGGACAGGGAAACGAGCAGTACTTC
CDR3aa: CASKPSGQGNEQYF

abundance: NA
j_gene: TRBJ1-2
d_gene: NA
v_gene: TRBV5-1
CDR3nt: TGCGCCAGCAGCTTGGACAGGGATCGCTACACCTTC
CDR3aa: CASSLDRDRYTF

abundance: NA
j_gene: TRBJ1-1
d_gene: TRBD1
v_gene: TRBV7-9
CDR3nt: TGTGCCAGCAGCCCACCGACAGGGGTGAGGACTGAAGCTTTCTTT
CDR3aa: CASSPPTGVRTEAFF

abundance: NA
j_gene: TRBJ2-7
d_gene: NA
v_gene: TRBV11-3
CDR3nt: TGTGCCAGCAGCTCCCGGGGGTCCTCCTACGAGCAGTACTTC
CDR3aa: CASSSRGSSYEQYF

abundance: NA
j_gene: TRBJ1-5
d_gene: NA
v_gene: TRBV7-8
CDR3nt: TGTGCCAGCAGCCCAGGGGTTTTAGGCAATCAGCCCCAGCATTTT
CDR3aa: CASSPGVLGNQPQHF

abundance: NA
j_gene: TRBJ1-2
d_gene: NA
v_gene: TRBV6-1
CDR3nt: TGTGCCAGCAGTGCAGCCGGCTATGGCTACACCTTC
CDR3aa: CASSAAGYGYTF

abundance: NA
j_gene: TRBJ2-3
d_gene: NA
v_gene: TRBV25-1
CDR3nt: TGTGCCAGCACCTCCGCCGCGGCTTACACAGATACGCAGTATTTT
CDR3aa: CASTSAAAYTDTQYF

abundance: NA
j_gene: TRBJ2-2
d_gene: TRBD1
v_gene: TRBV10-3
CDR3nt: TGTGCCATGGGGACAGGGGACACCGGGGAGCTGTTTTTT
CDR3aa: CAMGTGDTGELFF

abundance: NA
j_gene: TRBJ2-7
d_gene: NA
v_gene: TRBV6-8
CDR3nt: TGTGCCAGCAGTTATCGAGGATCCCCCTTCGAGCAGTACTTC
CDR3aa: CASSYRGSPFEQYF

abundance: NA
j_gene: TRBJ2-2
d_gene: NA
v_gene: TRBV4-1
CDR3nt: TGCGCCAGCAGCCAAGAGGAGTGGCAGGACTACACCGGGGAGCTGTTTTTT
CDR3aa: CASSQEEWQDYTGELFF

abundance: NA
j_gene: TRBJ2-1
d_gene: TRBD2
v_gene: TRBV19
CDR3nt: TGTGCCAGTAGTTCAAGGGGACTAGCGGCAGGTAATGAGCAGTTCTTC
CDR3aa: CASSSRGLAAGNEQFF

abundance: NA
j_gene: TRBJ1-6
d_gene: NA
v_gene: TRBV30
CDR3nt: TGTGCCTGGAGTCCCTGGAGCTCCTATAATTCACCCCTCCACTTT
CDR3aa: CAWSPWSSYNSPLHF

abundance: NA
j_gene: TRBJ2-1
d_gene: NA
v_gene: TRBV29-1
CDR3nt: TGCAGCGTTGACGAGGGCCACTACAATGAGCAGTTCTTC
CDR3aa: CSVDEGHYNEQFF

abundance: NA
j_gene: TRBJ1-1
d_gene: TRBD1
v_gene: TRBV5-4
CDR3nt: TGTGCCAGCAGCTTGGACAGGGGGGACCCTGAAGCTTTCTTT
CDR3aa: CASSLDRGDPEAFF

abundance: NA
j_gene: TRBJ1-2
d_gene: NA
v_gene: TRBV19
CDR3nt: TGTGCCAGTAGTATGGGGGGAGTCTATGGCTACACCTTC
CDR3aa: CASSMGGVYGYTF

abundance: NA
j_gene: TRBJ2-3
d_gene: NA
v_gene: TRBV5-4
CDR3nt: TGTGCCAGCAGCTTGGCCATTCGACTTTCCCGGTGGTATTTT
CDR3aa: CASSLAIRLSRWYF

abundance: NA
j_gene: TRBJ2-7
d_gene: NA
v_gene: TRBV7-9
CDR3nt: TGTGCCAGCAGCTTAAGGCGCGGCCACCACTACGAGCAGTACTTC
CDR3aa: CASSLRRGHHYEQYF

abundance: NA
j_gene: TRBJ2-7
d_gene: TRBD2
v_gene: TRBV5-4
CDR3nt: TGTGCCAGCAGCCGGACTAGCGGGGGGGCCTACGAGCAGTACTTC
CDR3aa: CASSRTSGGAYEQYF

abundance: NA
j_gene: TRBJ2-2
d_gene: NA
v_gene: TRBV29-1
CDR3nt: TGCAGCGCAGAGGCCGGGGAGCTGTTTTTT
CDR3aa: CSAEAGELFF

abundance: NA
j_gene: TRBJ2-3
d_gene: TRBD2
v_gene: TRBV13
CDR3nt: TGTGCCAGCAGCCATATTAGCGGGGGGCTCCCTAGCACAGATACGCAGTATTTT
CDR3aa: CASSHISGGLPSTDTQYF

abundance: NA
j_gene: TRBJ2-3
d_gene: TRBD1
v_gene: TRBV19
CDR3nt: TGTGCCAGTAGTTTGGACAGGGGGATCCCAGATACGCAGTATTTT
CDR3aa: CASSLDRGIPDTQYF

abundance: NA
j_gene: TRBJ2-7
d_gene: NA
v_gene: TRBV19
CDR3nt: TGTGCCAGTAGTATAGAGGGTGGCAGGGGACCCTACGAGCAGTACTTC
CDR3aa: CASSIEGGRGPYEQYF

abundance: NA
j_gene: TRBJ2-1
d_gene: NA
v_gene: TRBV28
CDR3nt: TGTGCCAGCAGCTTAACAGTTAGCTCCTACAATGAGCAGTTCTTC
CDR3aa: CASSLTVSSYNEQFF

abundance: once
j_gene: TRBJ1-1
d_gene: TRBD1
v_gene: TRBV12-5
CDR3nt: TGTGCTAGTGGCTGGGGGGCAGGGGGAAATTACACTGAAGCTTTCTTT
CDR3aa: CASGWGAGGNYTEAFF

abundance: NA
j_gene: TRBJ2-1
d_gene: NA
v_gene: TRBV4-1
CDR3nt: TGCGCCAGCAGCCATGGGCTTAGGTACGGACACTTGGGGAATGAGCAGTTCTTC
CDR3aa: CASSHGLRYGHLGNEQFF

abundance: NA
j_gene: TRBJ2-5
d_gene: NA
v_gene: TRBV6-5
CDR3nt: TGTGCCAGCAGTTACTCGAGAGAAGAGACCCAGTACTTC
CDR3aa: CASSYSREETQYF

abundance: NA
j_gene: TRBJ2-1
d_gene: NA
v_gene: TRBV5-1
CDR3nt: TGCGCCAGCAGCTTCCATCAGATCTCCTACAATGAGCAGTTCTTC
CDR3aa: CASSFHQISYNEQFF

abundance: NA
j_gene: TRBJ1-4
d_gene: NA
v_gene: TRBV30
CDR3nt: TGTGCCTGGAGTATGGGGGGGGTTGAAAAACTGTTTTTT
CDR3aa: CAWSMGGVEKLFF

abundance: NA
j_gene: TRBJ2-7
d_gene: TRBD1
v_gene: TRBV5-1
CDR3nt: TGCGCCAGCAGCTTGGGACAGGGATCCGTCCGCGGGCAGTACTTC
CDR3aa: CASSLGQGSVRGQYF

abundance: NA
j_gene: TRBJ2-1
d_gene: NA
v_gene: TRBV6-5
CDR3nt: TGTGCCAGCAGTTACTCACGCGGCAGCGAGCAGTTCTTC
CDR3aa: CASSYSRGSEQFF

abundance: NA
j_gene: TRBJ2-2
d_gene: TRBD1
v_gene: TRBV5-1
CDR3nt: TGCGCCAGCAGCCCCGGACAGGAGAACACCGGGGAGCTGTTTTTT
CDR3aa: CASSPGQENTGELFF

abundance: NA
j_gene: TRBJ2-7
d_gene: NA
v_gene: TRBV11-3
CDR3nt: TGTGCCAGCAGCTTAGACGGTAGCTCCTACGAGCAGTACTTC
CDR3aa: CASSLDGSSYEQYF

abundance: once
j_gene: TRBJ1-4
d_gene: NA
v_gene: TRBV5-1
CDR3nt: TGCGCCAGCAGCTTGGTTACTGATGAAAAACTGTTTTTT
CDR3aa: CASSLVTDEKLFF

abundance: NA
j_gene: TRBJ1-2
d_gene: NA
v_gene: TRBV29-1
CDR3nt: TGCAGCGTTGAGGGCAGCCTCGCTGGTGGGGGCCCGCGGGGCTACACCTTC
CDR3aa: CSVEGSLAGGGPRGYTF

abundance: NA
j_gene: TRBJ2-7
d_gene: TRBD1
v_gene: TRBV5-6
CDR3nt: TGTGCCAGCAGCATCCTGGACAGGGGTCACGAGCAGTACTTC
CDR3aa: CASSILDRGHEQYF

abundance: NA
j_gene: TRBJ1-1
d_gene: NA
v_gene: TRBV30
CDR3nt: TGTGCCTGGAGGGAGGACCTGGATGCCGACACTGAAGCTTTCTTT
CDR3aa: CAWREDLDADTEAFF

abundance: NA
j_gene: TRBJ2-5
d_gene: TRBD1
v_gene: TRBV7-2
CDR3nt: TGTGCCAGCAGCGCCTGGACAGGGAGAGAGACCCAGTACTTC
CDR3aa: CASSAWTGRETQYF

abundance: NA
j_gene: TRBJ2-7
d_gene: NA
v_gene: TRBV7-9
CDR3nt: TGTGCCAGCAGCCTGAAGACCAGACAGGCCTCCTACGAGCAGTACTTC
CDR3aa: CASSLKTRQASYEQYF

abundance: NA
j_gene: TRBJ2-7
d_gene: NA
v_gene: TRBV18
CDR3nt: TGTGCCAGCTCGGCCAACGTGGCCGAGCAGTACTTC
CDR3aa: CASSANVAEQYF

abundance: NA
j_gene: TRBJ2-1
d_gene: TRBD1
v_gene: TRBV10-2
CDR3nt: TGCGCCAGCTCGGACAGGGGGCCTTACAATGAGCAGTTCTTC
CDR3aa: CASSDRGPYNEQFF

abundance: NA
j_gene: TRBJ1-5
d_gene: TRBD1
v_gene: TRBV29-1
CDR3nt: TGCATCCATACATCCCGGGACAGCAGAAATCAGCCCCAGCATTTT
CDR3aa: CIHTSRDSRNQPQHF

abundance: NA
j_gene: TRBJ2-5
d_gene: TRBD1
v_gene: TRBV5-1
CDR3nt: TGCGCCAGCAGCAGGGGAACAGGGGGCATAGAGACCCAGTACTTC
CDR3aa: CASSRGTGGIETQYF

abundance: NA
j_gene: TRBJ2-1
d_gene: NA
v_gene: TRBV19
CDR3nt: TGTGCCAGTAGTCAACGGGACACACGGGATGAGCAGTTCTTC
CDR3aa: CASSQRDTRDEQFF

abundance: NA
j_gene: TRBJ2-7
d_gene: NA
v_gene: TRBV19
CDR3nt: TGTGCCAGTAGTATTAAGGTGGCAGGTGATTACGAGCAGTACTTC
CDR3aa: CASSIKVAGDYEQYF

abundance: NA
j_gene: TRBJ1-1
d_gene: TRBD1
v_gene: TRBV19
CDR3nt: TGTGCCAGTAGTGCGGACAGGGGGCTCGACACTGAAGCTTTCTTT
CDR3aa: CASSADRGLDTEAFF

abundance: NA
j_gene: TRBJ2-7
d_gene: NA
v_gene: TRBV9
CDR3nt: TGTGCCAGCAGTCCACGCAGGCAGTACGAGCAGTACTTC
CDR3aa: CASSPRRQYEQYF